This note documents a single T cell receptor beta chain sequence. The record originates from a study of T cell clones after liver transplantation. Germline loops: CDR1 MNHEY, CDR2 SMNVEV (reference sequence). The V segment lost 3 bases and the J segment 0 bases; nucleotides outside the gene matches: 3. The CDR3 is 16 amino acids. Only in-frame clones appear in the TCRdb table, and some are missing; sequencing was by immunoSEQ multiplex PCR. The sample has tens of thousands of clones, about nine tenths seen once; the top ten hold roughly 3%. Sequencing used CD4+ T cells from blood, obtained before liver transplant. This TCR was recovered from a human donor who received a liver transplant. The chain uses TRBV27 and TRBJ2-3; 10 positions match TRBD2. The CDR3 DNA follows: TGTGCCAGCAGTTTTCGGGGACTAGCGAGCACAGATACGCAGTATTTT. Amino acid sequence: CASSFRGLASTDTQYF.